The 15 T cell receptor beta chains below come from one sample, sequenced in a study of blood T cells in healthy people across ages. It was with a sample-barcoded 5' primer and a J-beta primer mix that a second PCR of roughly 7 to 12 cycles was run. Via MiXCR, TCRdb re-called the 5' RACE reads, giving one row per CDR3 protein. The data show 1,800,000 or so distinct CDR3 sequences, roughly two fifths seen once. Sequenced material: blood. These receptors were collected from a human donor in good health.

The V and J genes are TRBV20-1 and TRBJ1-5; D not resolved. CDR1 and CDR2 (germline): DFQATT, SNEGSKA (reference sequence). V gave up 3 bases and J gave up 2 bases, with 14 bases separating them. The CDR3 sequence is 15 residues long. CDR3: CSASPRVRGNQPQHF. In DNA form, the CDR3 reads TGCAGTGCTAGTCCGAGGGTACGGGGCAATCAGCCCCAGCATTTT.

The table lists this clonotype with many counts. The J gene is TRBJ1-2, the V gene TRBV20-1, with D perhaps TRBD1 (6 bases). Germline V gene sequence: CDR1 DFQATT, CDR2 SNEGSKA (reference sequence). V lost 5 bases, J lost 0 bases, and 10 bases lay in between. This CDR3 is 13 amino acids long. CDR3 DNA sequence: TGCAGTGCTCCGACAGGAGCTAACTATGGCTACACCTTC. Its protein is CSAPTGANYGYTF.

This clonotype was seen a handful of times. The rearrangement joins TRBV4-2 to TRBJ2-7, with 13 bases that match TRBD2. The germline V gene has CDR1 LGHNA and CDR2 YNFKEQ. V was clipped by 3 bases and J by 5 bases; unmatched bases: 4. CDR3 length: 15 residues. CDR3 sequence: CASSHDGLAGDEQYF. As DNA, the CDR3 is TGTGCCAGCAGCCACGATGGACTAGCGGGGGACGAGCAGTACTTC.

This chain joins TRBV7-2 and TRBJ2-5; D is perhaps TRBD2 (5 bases). The V gene lost 3 bases and the J gene lost 9 bases, with 17 bases spanning the gap. Per the germline V gene, CDR1 is SGHTA and CDR2 is FQGNSA. This CDR3 is built from 14 residues. The CDR3 loop reads CASSFGRLLEAQYF. The CDR3 nucleotides read TGTGCCAGCAGCTTTGGACGGCTGCTGGAGGCCCAGTACTTC.

This sequence joins TRBV2 and TRBJ1-5; 7 bases line up with TRBD1. Germline V CDR1 and CDR2: SNHLY, FYNNEI. CDR3 length: 14 residues. V trimming: 5 bases; J trimming: 5 bases; junction bases outside the gene matches: 6. The CDR3 DNA is TGTGCCAGCAGTTGGGACAGAAAAGATCAGCCCCAGCATTTT. Amino acid sequence: CASSWDRKDQPQHF.

The chain has TRBV20-1 and TRBJ1-6; D ambiguous. Germline CDR1 and CDR2: DFQATT and SNEGSKA (reference sequence). V was shortened by 0 bases and J by 7 bases, with 10 bases between the two germline ends. There are 14 residues in the CDR3. CDR3 loop: CSARDWDGNSPLHF. In DNA form, the CDR3 reads TGCAGTGCTAGAGATTGGGATGGGAATTCACCCCTCCACTTT.

The chain carries TRBV2 and TRBJ2-3, with 10 bases lining up with TRBD2. Germline CDR1 is SNHLY and CDR2 is FYNNEI. Trimming removed 8 bases from V and 2 bases from J; junction bases left unmatched: 7. This CDR3 is built from 15 residues. The CDR3 reads CASGGTSATTDTQYF. The CDR3 region has the DNA TGTGCCAGCGGTGGGACTAGCGCAACCACAGATACGCAGTATTTT.

The V gene is TRBV12-3 or TRBV12-4, the J gene TRBJ2-2; 9 nucleotides align to TRBD2. CDR3 length: 14 residues. Trimming removed 8 bases from V and 4 bases from J; junction bases left unmatched: 5. The CDR3 DNA reads as TGTGCCAGCGAGCGGGGGGCAACCACCGGGGAGCTGTTTTTT. It is translated as CASERGATTGELFF.

This clonotype was recorded a few times. The rearrangement joins TRBV20-1 to TRBJ1-5; unclear D gene. Germline V gene data show CDR1 as DFQATT and CDR2 as SNEGSKA (reference sequence). Trimming removed 1 base from V and 1 base from J, with 11 bases in between. The CDR3 totals 15 residues. CDR3 protein: CSARGSVRSNQPQHF. The CDR3, as DNA: TGCAGTGCTAGAGGGTCAGTAAGGAGCAATCAGCCCCAGCATTTT.

V is TRBV29-1 and J is TRBJ1-2; tentatively, D is TRBD1 (5 bases). CDR1 and CDR2 from the germline V gene are SQVTM and ANQGSEA. Trimming removed 3 bases from V and 2 bases from J, with 10 bases in between. The CDR3 is 13 amino acids. The CDR3 DNA reads as TGCAGCGTTGAGGGGGATACCAACTATGGCTACACCTTC. It is translated as CSVEGDTNYGYTF. The variable domain in full, with the rest retrieved from reference TRBV29-1 and TRBJ1-2, is SAVISQKPSRDICQRGTSLTIQCQVDSQVTMMFWYRQQPGQSLTLIATANQGSEATYESGFVIDKFPISRPNLTFSTLTVSNMSPEDSSIYLCSVEGDTNYGYTFGSGTRLTVV.

A remark on this clonotype: The junction differs from germline at one of its ends, possibly a read error. The chain employs TRBV20-1 and TRBJ2-5; TRBD1 matches 7 bases. Germline V gives CDR1 DFQATT, CDR2 SNEGSKA (reference sequence). CDR3 size: 12 residues. CDR3 coding DNA: TGCAGTGGGGACAGCAATCAAGGGACCCAGTACTTC. As protein: CSGDSNQGTQYF.

This clonotype was seen many times. The chain carries TRBV7-2 and TRBJ1-6; the D is unclear. The CDR3 runs to 15 residues. Germline V lookup: CDR1 SGHTA, CDR2 FQGNSA. The V end was cut by 6 bases, the J end by 10 bases, with 19 bases between. The CDR3 region has the DNA TGTGCCAGCAGGCGGACGCCCCGTAAAGACTCACCCCTCCACTTT. This sequence encodes CASRRTPRKDSPLHF.

This clonotype was seen only a few times. V is TRBV9 and J is TRBJ2-7; 10 nucleotides agree with TRBD1. Germline lookup yields CDR1 SGDLS and CDR2 YYNGEE. This CDR3 has 14 residues. After removal of 0 bases from V and 5 bases from J, the junction contained 2 bases not matched to a gene. CDR3 DNA: TGTGCCAGCAGCGTAGCCGGACAGGGGGACGAGCAGTACTTC. Protein: CASSVAGQGDEQYF.

A few counts support this clonotype. This chain joins TRBV14 and TRBJ2-7; a possible D gene is TRBD2 (5 bases). The CDR3 consists of 13 residues. V lost 0 bases, J lost 12 bases, and 15 bases lay in between. Germline CDR1 reads SGHDN; CDR2 reads FVKESK. CDR3 coding DNA: TGTGCCAGCAGCCAAGAAATCGGGGTCCAGCTGTACTTC. This gives the protein CASSQEIGVQLYF.

This clonotype was recorded a few times. The rearrangement uses TRBV18 and TRBJ1-2; 7 bases are shared with TRBD1. Per the germline V gene, CDR1 is KGHSH and CDR2 is LQKENI. Germline trimming cut 3 bases from V and 6 bases from J; bases unmatched to any gene: 7. The CDR3 contains 14 residues. This chain's CDR3 is CASSPGRDSHGYTF. The CDR3 coding sequence is TGTGCCAGCTCACCTGGGAGGGACAGCCATGGCTACACCTTC.